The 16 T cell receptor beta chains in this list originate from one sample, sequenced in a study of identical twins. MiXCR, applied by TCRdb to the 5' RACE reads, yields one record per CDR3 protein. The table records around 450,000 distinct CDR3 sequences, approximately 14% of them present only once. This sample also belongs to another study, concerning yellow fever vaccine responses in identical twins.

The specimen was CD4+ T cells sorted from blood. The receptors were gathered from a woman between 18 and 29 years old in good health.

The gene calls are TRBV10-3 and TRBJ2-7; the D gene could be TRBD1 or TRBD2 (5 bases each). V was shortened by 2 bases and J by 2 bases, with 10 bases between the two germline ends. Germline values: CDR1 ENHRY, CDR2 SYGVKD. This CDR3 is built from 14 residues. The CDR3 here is CAISEPGRTYEQYF. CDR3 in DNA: TGTGCCATCAGTGAGCCGGGACGGACCTACGAGCAGTACTTC.

The chain's CDR3 is CASSLRKQGPSTEQYF. The CDR3 DNA reads TGTGCCAGCAGCTTGCGGAAACAGGGTCCCTCCACCGAGCAGTACTTC. This rearrangement joins TRBV7-9 to TRBJ2-7, with a weak D call TRBD1 (6 bases). The V end was cut by 3 bases, the J end by 6 bases, with 21 bases between. This CDR3 has 16 amino acids. Germline V lookup: CDR1 SEHNR, CDR2 FQNEAQ (reference sequence).

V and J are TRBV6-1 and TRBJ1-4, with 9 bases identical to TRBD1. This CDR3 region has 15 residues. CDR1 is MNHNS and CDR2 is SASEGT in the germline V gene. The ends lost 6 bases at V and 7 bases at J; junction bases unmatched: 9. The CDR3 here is CASRPPGQGGEKLFF. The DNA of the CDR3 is TGTGCCAGCAGACCCCCGGGACAGGGTGGTGAAAAACTGTTTTTT.

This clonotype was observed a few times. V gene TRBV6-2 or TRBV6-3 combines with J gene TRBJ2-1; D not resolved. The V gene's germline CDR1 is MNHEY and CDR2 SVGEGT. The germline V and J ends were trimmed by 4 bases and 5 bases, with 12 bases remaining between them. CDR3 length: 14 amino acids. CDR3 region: CASSFRPRNNEQFF. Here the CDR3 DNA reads TGTGCCAGCAGTTTTAGACCTCGGAACAATGAGCAGTTCTTC.

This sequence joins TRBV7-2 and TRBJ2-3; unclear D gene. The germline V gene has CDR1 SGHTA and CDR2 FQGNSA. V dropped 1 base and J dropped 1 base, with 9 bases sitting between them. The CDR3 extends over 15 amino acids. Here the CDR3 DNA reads TGTGCCAGCAGCTTAGGAGTAAGTGGCACAGATACGCAGTATTTT. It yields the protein CASSLGVSGTDTQYF.

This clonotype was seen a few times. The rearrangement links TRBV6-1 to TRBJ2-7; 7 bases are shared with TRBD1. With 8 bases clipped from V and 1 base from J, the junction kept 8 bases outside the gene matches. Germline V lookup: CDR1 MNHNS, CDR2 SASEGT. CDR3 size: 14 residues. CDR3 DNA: TGTGCCAGCCGGGACAGCCATCGGTCCTACGAGCAGTACTTC. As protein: CASRDSHRSYEQYF.

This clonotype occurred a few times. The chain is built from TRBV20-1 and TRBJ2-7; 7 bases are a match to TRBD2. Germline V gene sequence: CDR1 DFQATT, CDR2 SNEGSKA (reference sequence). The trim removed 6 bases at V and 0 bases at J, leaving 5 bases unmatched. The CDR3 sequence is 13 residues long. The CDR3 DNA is TGCAGTGCCCCTAGGGAGGGCTCCTACGAGCAGTACTTC. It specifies CSAPREGSYEQYF.

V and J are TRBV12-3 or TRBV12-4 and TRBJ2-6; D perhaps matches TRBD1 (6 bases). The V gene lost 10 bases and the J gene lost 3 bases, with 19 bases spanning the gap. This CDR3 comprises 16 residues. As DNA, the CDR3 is TGTGCCATTAATTCTTGGGGGCTTGGTGGGGCCAACGTCCTGACTTTC. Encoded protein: CAINSWGLGGANVLTF.

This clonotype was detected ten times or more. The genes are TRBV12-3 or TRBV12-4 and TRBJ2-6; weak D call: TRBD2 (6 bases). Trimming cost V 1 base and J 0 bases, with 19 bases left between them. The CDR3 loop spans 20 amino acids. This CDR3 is CASSLEGRGSSLSGANVLTF. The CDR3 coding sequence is TGTGCCAGCAGTTTAGAGGGTCGGGGGTCTTCCCTCTCTGGGGCCAACGTCCTGACTTTC.

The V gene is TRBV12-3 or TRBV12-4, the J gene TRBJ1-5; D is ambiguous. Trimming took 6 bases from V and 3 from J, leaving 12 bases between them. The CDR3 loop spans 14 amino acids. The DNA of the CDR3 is TGTGCCAGCAGGGCGAGTAAAAACAATCAGCCCCAGCATTTT. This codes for CASRASKNNQPQHF.

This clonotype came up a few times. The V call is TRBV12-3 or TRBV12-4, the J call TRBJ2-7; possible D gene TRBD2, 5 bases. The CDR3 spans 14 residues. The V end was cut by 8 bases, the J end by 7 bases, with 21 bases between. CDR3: CASRGAGILREQYF. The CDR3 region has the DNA TGTGCCAGCCGGGGTGCGGGTATACTTAGGGAGCAGTACTTC.

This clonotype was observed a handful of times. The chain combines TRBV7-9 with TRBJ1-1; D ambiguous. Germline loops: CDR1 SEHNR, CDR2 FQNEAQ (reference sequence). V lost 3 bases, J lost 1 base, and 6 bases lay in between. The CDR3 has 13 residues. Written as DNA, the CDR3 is TGTGCCAGCAGCTTTTTACAGAACACTGAAGCTTTCTTT. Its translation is CASSFLQNTEAFF.

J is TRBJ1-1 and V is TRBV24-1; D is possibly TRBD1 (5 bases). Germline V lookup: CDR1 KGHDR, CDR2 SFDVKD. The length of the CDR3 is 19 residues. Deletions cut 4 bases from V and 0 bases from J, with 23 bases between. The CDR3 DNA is TGTGCCACCAGTGACCCCGAGAGGGAGAGGGACCTCATGAACACTGAAGCTTTCTTT. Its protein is CATSDPERERDLMNTEAFF.

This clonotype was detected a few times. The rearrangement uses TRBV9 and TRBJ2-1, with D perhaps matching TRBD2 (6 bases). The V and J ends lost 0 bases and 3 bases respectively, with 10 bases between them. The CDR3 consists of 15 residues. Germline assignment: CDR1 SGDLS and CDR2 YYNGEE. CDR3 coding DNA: TGTGCCAGCAGCGTAGCGGGGGAGAGCTACAATGAGCAGTTCTTC. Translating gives CASSVAGESYNEQFF.

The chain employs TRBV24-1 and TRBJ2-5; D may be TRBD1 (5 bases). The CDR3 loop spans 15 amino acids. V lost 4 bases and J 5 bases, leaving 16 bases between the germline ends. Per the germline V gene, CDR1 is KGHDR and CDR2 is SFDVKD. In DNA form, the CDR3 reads TGTGCCACCAGTGAACGGACACGCGGAGTGGAGACCCAGTACTTC. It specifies CATSERTRGVETQYF.

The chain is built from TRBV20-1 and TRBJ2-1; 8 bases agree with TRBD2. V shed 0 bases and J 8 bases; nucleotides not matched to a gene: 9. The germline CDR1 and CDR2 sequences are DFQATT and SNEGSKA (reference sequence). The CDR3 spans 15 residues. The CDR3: CSARDLAGGWYEQFF. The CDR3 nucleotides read TGCAGTGCTAGAGATCTCGCGGGAGGCTGGTATGAGCAGTTCTTC.